The 28 T cell receptor beta chains listed next were all sequenced from one sample in a study of identical twins. TCRdb independently ran MiXCR on the 5' RACE reads; one entry per CDR3 protein. The sample has hundreds of thousands of distinct CDR3 sequences, 24% seen once. This sample also belongs to another study, concerning T cells expressing NK-cell markers.

Material: CD4+ T cells sorted from blood. These receptors came from a woman younger than 30 in good health.

In this sample, this clonotype turned up a few times. This rearrangement joins TRBV20-1 to TRBJ2-3; 11 nucleotides line up with TRBD1. Germline-derived CDR1 and CDR2 are DFQATT and SNEGSKA (reference sequence). CDR3 length: 14 residues. V trimming: 3 bases; J trimming: 4 bases; junction bases outside the gene matches: 3. CDR3 sequence (DNA): TGCAGTGCTAGTTTGGGACAGGGGGCAGATACGCAGTATTTT. It encodes CSASLGQGADTQYF.

This chain joins TRBV6-1 and TRBJ2-1; a weak D match, TRBD1 (5 bases). Trimming cost V 2 bases and J 7 bases, with 12 bases left between them. Germline V CDR1 and CDR2: MNHNS, SASEGT. The CDR3 runs 14 residues. CDR3 sequence (DNA): TGTGCCAGCAGTGAACGTCAGGGTGGAAATGAGCAGTTCTTC. It translates to CASSERQGGNEQFF.

This clonotype showed up many times. The rearrangement uses TRBV29-1 and TRBJ2-7; D call uncertain. V dropped 4 bases and J dropped 2 bases, with 9 bases sitting between them. CDR1 is SQVTM and CDR2 is ANQGSEA in the germline V gene. CDR3 length: 12 residues. The chain's CDR3 is CSVGDPPYEQYF. As DNA, the CDR3 is TGCAGCGTTGGCGACCCTCCCTACGAGCAGTACTTC.

The chain is built from TRBV20-1 and TRBJ1-1, with D perhaps matching TRBD1 (6 bases). This CDR3 has 12 amino acids. CDR1 and CDR2 from the germline V gene are DFQATT and SNEGSKA (reference sequence). Trimming took off 5 bases at V and 6 bases at J, with 13 bases between the two ends. The CDR3: CSAFTGLSEAFF. The DNA for the CDR3 is TGCAGTGCTTTCACAGGGTTGTCTGAAGCTTTCTTT.

This clonotype was counted a few times. The gene calls are TRBV5-1 and TRBJ2-7; 10 bases line up with TRBD1. V shed 3 bases and J 2 bases; nucleotides not matched to a gene: 11. The germline V gene has CDR1 SGHRS and CDR2 YFSETQ. The CDR3 extends over 17 amino acids. The CDR3 DNA reads TGCGCCAGCAGCTCCCCGGGACAGGGGATAGGGACCTACGAGCAGTACTTC. The encoded protein is CASSSPGQGIGTYEQYF.

V is TRBV7-2 and J is TRBJ1-2; D is possibly TRBD1 (6 bases). Trimming took off 2 bases at V and 8 bases at J, with 12 bases between the two ends. CDR1 SGHTA and CDR2 FQGNSA come from the germline V gene. The CDR3 is made up of 13 amino acids. The CDR3 DNA is TGTGCCAGCAGCTTACAACAGGGTAGCGGCTACACCTTC. It translates to CASSLQQGSGYTF.

The genes are TRBV7-9 and TRBJ2-7; unclear D gene. V was pared by 4 bases and J by 3 bases, with 10 bases between. The CDR3 is made up of 13 amino acids. Germline V lookup: CDR1 SEHNR, CDR2 FQNEAQ (reference sequence). The CDR3 coding sequence is TGTGCCAGCAGCTCCCGGACGGGCTACGAGCAGTACTTC. Protein product: CASSSRTGYEQYF.

This clonotype came up a few times. The J gene is TRBJ1-1, the V gene TRBV7-9, with D uncertain. The CDR3 runs to 12 residues. The germline gives CDR1 SEHNR, CDR2 FQNEAQ (reference sequence). V lost 5 bases to trimming and J lost 6 bases, with 10 bases between them. The CDR3: CASSRDIAEAFF. CDR3 in DNA: TGTGCCAGCAGCAGGGATATCGCTGAAGCTTTCTTT. Full variable domain (missing parts from reference TRBV7-9 and TRBJ1-1): DTGVSQNPRHKITKRGQNVTFRCDPISEHNRLYWYRQTLGQGPEFLTYFQNEAQLEKSRLLSDRFSAERPKGSFSTLEIQRTEQGDSAMYLCASSRDIAEAFFGQGTRLTVV.

This sequence joins TRBV7-2 and TRBJ2-3; no firm D call. CDR1 and CDR2 from the germline V gene are SGHTA and FQGNSA. V shed 4 bases and J shed 4 bases, with 9 bases lying between them. This CDR3 has 13 residues. CDR3 sequence (DNA): TGTGCCAGCAGCTGGGCGGTGGCAGATACGCAGTATTTT. It is translated as CASSWAVADTQYF.

This clonotype has just a few counts. This chain joins TRBV10-3 and TRBJ2-3; 12 bases fit TRBD2. The ends lost 6 bases at V and 5 bases at J; junction bases unmatched: 6. The CDR3 extends over 15 amino acids. In germline, CDR1 is ENHRY, CDR2 SYGVKD. DNA of the CDR3: TGTGCCATCAGGACTAGCGGGGGCAATAGAGATACGCAGTATTTT. This encodes CAIRTSGGNRDTQYF.

J is TRBJ2-1 and V is TRBV10-2, with 7 positions matching TRBD2. Germline CDR1 WSHSY, CDR2 SAAADI. V dropped 4 bases and J dropped 5; count of bases not matched to a gene: 5. The CDR3 is 14 residues long. In DNA, the CDR3 is TGCGCCAGCAGTGTGGGACTACCCAACAATGAGCAGTTCTTC. Protein sequence: CASSVGLPNNEQFF.

The V and J genes are TRBV12-3 or TRBV12-4 and TRBJ1-5; unclear D gene. V was pared by 3 bases and J by 4 bases, with 7 bases between. This CDR3 has 13 amino acids. The CDR3 reads CASSFEFNQPQHF. As DNA, the CDR3 is TGTGCCAGCAGTTTCGAGTTTAATCAGCCCCAGCATTTT.

This clonotype was counted a few times. The V and J genes are TRBV7-8 and TRBJ2-5, with D possibly being TRBD2 (5 bases). This CDR3 is built from 14 residues. The germline V and J ends were trimmed by 3 bases and 4 bases, with 12 bases remaining between them. Germline CDR1 and CDR2: SGHVS and FQNEAQ. CDR3 in DNA: TGTGCCAGCAGCTTGATCCTGGCGGGAGAGACCCAGTACTTC. It codes for CASSLILAGETQYF.

V gene TRBV6-2 or TRBV6-3 combines with J gene TRBJ2-7; D is ambiguous. This CDR3 comprises 12 residues. Germline CDR1 reads MNHEY; CDR2 reads SVGEGT. The germline V and J ends were trimmed by 7 bases and 6 bases, with 13 bases remaining between them. Here the CDR3 reads CASKAPSGEQYF. The DNA for the CDR3 is TGTGCCAGCAAGGCTCCCTCGGGCGAGCAGTACTTC.

The rearrangement uses TRBV20-1 and TRBJ1-4, with 10 positions matching TRBD1. The V gene's germline CDR1 is DFQATT and CDR2 SNEGSKA (reference sequence). The CDR3 has 13 amino acids. V shed 6 bases and J 12 bases; nucleotides not matched to a gene: 10. CDR3 in DNA: TGCAGTGCCCCCGGGACAGGGGAGATGCAACTGTTTTTT. Protein product: CSAPGTGEMQLFF.

The chain combines TRBV11-3 with TRBJ1-1; 8 nucleotides agree with TRBD1. The CDR3 is 14 amino acids. The V gene's germline CDR1 is SGHNT and CDR2 YENEEA. V trimming: 10 bases; J trimming: 3 bases; junction bases outside the gene matches: 10. The CDR3 spells CATRTGSGDTEAFF. In nucleotides, the CDR3 is TGTGCCACCCGGACAGGGAGCGGGGACACTGAAGCTTTCTTT.

In this sample, this clonotype turned up a few times. V gene TRBV7-8 combines with J gene TRBJ1-4; unclear D gene. The CDR3 is 10 amino acids. The germline gives CDR1 SGHVS, CDR2 FQNEAQ. The V and J ends lost 6 bases and 4 bases respectively, with 0 bases between them. CDR3 nucleotides: TGTGCCAGCAGTAATGAAAAACTGTTTTTT. It yields the protein CASSNEKLFF.

The chain has TRBV6-2 or TRBV6-3 and TRBJ2-1; the D is unclear. CDR1 is MNHEY, CDR2 SVGEGT, per germline. The CDR3 is 14 amino acids. V dropped 7 bases and J dropped 1 base, with 11 bases sitting between them. CDR3: CASKRHGSYNEQFF. CDR3 bases: TGTGCCAGCAAGCGCCACGGGTCCTACAATGAGCAGTTCTTC.

CDR3 DNA sequence: TGTGCCAGCAGCTTAAACGCGGGTTACAATGAGCAGTTCTTC. Translation: CASSLNAGYNEQFF. The V and J genes are TRBV7-9 and TRBJ2-1, with D tentatively TRBD2 (5 bases). The germline V gene has CDR1 SEHNR and CDR2 FQNEAQ (reference sequence). CDR3 length: 14 residues. Between the trimmed V and J ends, which lost 2 bases and 4 bases, there was a span of 9 bases.

This clonotype was detected once. The chain has TRBV20-1 and TRBJ2-2, with D unclear. CDR3 length equals 12 residues. Germline CDR1 and CDR2: DFQATT and SNEGSKA (reference sequence). V dropped 2 bases and J dropped 5 bases, with 6 bases sitting between them. CDR3 loop: CSARRITGELFF. The CDR3 region has the DNA TGCAGTGCTAGAAGAATTACCGGGGAGCTGTTTTTT.

V is TRBV20-1 and J is TRBJ2-7, with TRBD1 identical over 10 bases. Germline trimming cut 5 bases from V and 6 bases from J; bases unmatched to any gene: 7. From germline, CDR1 is DFQATT and CDR2 SNEGSKA (reference sequence). This CDR3 comprises 13 residues. Here the CDR3 reads CSAARDRGGEQYF. The DNA of the CDR3 is TGCAGTGCTGCCCGGGACAGGGGAGGCGAGCAGTACTTC.

CDR3 region: CAVRQGGFPNNEQFF. In nucleotides, the CDR3 is TGTGCCGTTCGCCAGGGGGGCTTTCCTAACAATGAGCAGTTCTTC. The chain has TRBV5-4 and TRBJ2-1, with D perhaps matching TRBD1 (7 bases). From germline, CDR1 is SGHNT and CDR2 YYREEE (reference sequence). The CDR3 sequence is 15 residues long. With 10 bases removed from V and 5 bases from J, the gap between germline ends came to 22 bases. The entire variable domain, with the rest obtained from reference TRBV5-4 and TRBJ2-1, is as follows: ETGVTQSPTHLIKTRGQQVTLRCSSQSGHNTVSWYQQALGQGPQFIFQYYREEENGRGNFPPRFSGLQFPNYSSELNVNALELDDSALYLCAVRQGGFPNNEQFFGPGTRLTVL.

The J gene is TRBJ1-6, the V gene TRBV7-9, with unresolved D. From germline, CDR1 is SEHNR and CDR2 FQNEAQ (reference sequence). The CDR3 totals 15 residues. V lost 0 bases, J lost 7 bases, and 10 bases lay in between. The CDR3 DNA reads as TGTGCCAGCAGCTTAGCGTACGAGGACAATTCACCCCTCCACTTT. Translation gives CASSLAYEDNSPLHF.

This clonotype was counted a few times. The chain recombines TRBV24-1 with TRBJ2-3; the D gene is possibly TRBD1 (5 bases). The V and J ends lost 2 bases and 2 bases respectively, with 10 bases between them. The CDR3 extends over 15 amino acids. In germline, CDR1 is KGHDR, CDR2 SFDVKD. The CDR3 DNA reads TGTGCCACCAGTGATTCGAGGACAATCACAGATACGCAGTATTTT. Translated, it gives CATSDSRTITDTQYF.

This clonotype was seen a handful of times. This chain connects TRBV7-9 to TRBJ2-3; D is unresolved. The V gene's germline CDR1 is SEHNR and CDR2 FQNEAQ (reference sequence). V was shortened by 10 bases and J by 2 bases, with 7 bases between the two germline ends. The CDR3 has 11 residues. In DNA form, the CDR3 reads TGTGCCAACTTTGACACAGATACGCAGTATTTT. Its translation: CANFDTDTQYF.

A few counts support this clonotype. The chain is built from TRBV20-1 and TRBJ2-1; D ambiguous. The CDR3 loop spans 13 amino acids. Germline V gene lookup returns CDR1 DFQATT and CDR2 SNEGSKA (reference sequence). V was cut by 3 bases and J by 2 bases, with 8 bases left in between. The CDR3 sequence is CSARWLAYNEQFF. The CDR3, as DNA: TGCAGTGCTAGGTGGCTAGCCTACAATGAGCAGTTCTTC.

This rearrangement joins TRBV20-1 to TRBJ1-2; 11 positions match TRBD1. In germline, CDR1 is DFQATT, CDR2 SNEGSKA (reference sequence). Germline trimming cut 5 bases from V and 6 bases from J; bases unmatched to any gene: 11. The CDR3 runs 15 residues. CDR3 sequence: CSASRGPGQGDGYTF. DNA for the CDR3: TGCAGTGCTTCAAGGGGCCCGGGACAGGGGGATGGCTACACCTTC.

This chain uses TRBV4-2 with TRBJ2-1; 7 bases map to TRBD2. The ends lost 0 bases at V and 0 bases at J; junction bases unmatched: 5. Germline V gives CDR1 LGHNA, CDR2 YNFKEQ. This CDR3 comprises 17 residues. CDR3 sequence: CASSQEGTNPSYNEQFF. The CDR3 nucleotides read TGTGCCAGCAGCCAAGAGGGGACTAACCCCTCCTACAATGAGCAGTTCTTC.